The 27 T cell receptor beta chains below come from one sample, sequenced in a study of T cells in Graves' hyperthyroidism and ophthalmopathy. The source material, RNA transcripts, was used to amplify TCR beta CDR3 regions. TCR CDR3 underwent first-round RT-PCR with the HTBI primer set. TCRdb re-analysed the multiplex PCR reads in MiXCR, keeping a single row per CDR3 protein. This table has about 280,000 distinct CDR3 sequences, approximately 26% appearing once. The source material was blood. Receptor source: a man in his forties with Graves' hyperthyroidism that later progressed to Graves' ophthalmopathy.

This clonotype has at least ten counts. This chain uses TRBV3-1 with TRBJ1-2; D is undetermined. V was trimmed by 1 base and J by 8 bases, leaving 8 bases between them. The CDR3 is 12 residues long. Germline V gives CDR1 LGHDT, CDR2 YNNKEL (reference sequence). The CDR3 nucleotides are TGTGCCAGCAGCCAAGGTCGTGGCGGCTACACCTTC. It codes for CASSQGRGGYTF.

This clonotype was observed many times. The genes are TRBV11-2 and TRBJ2-7, with D perhaps being TRBD1 or TRBD2 (6 bases each). CDR3 size: 14 residues. V lost 2 bases to trimming and J lost 4 bases, with 12 bases between them. Germline V gene data show CDR1 as SGHAT and CDR2 as FQNNGV. CDR3 region: CASSLSRGEYEQYF. In DNA, the CDR3 is TGTGCCAGCAGCTTATCTAGGGGGGAGTACGAGCAGTACTTC.

J is TRBJ2-7 and V is TRBV12-3 or TRBV12-4; D may be TRBD1 (5 bases). The V end was cut by 5 bases, the J end by 0 bases, with 11 bases between. The length of the CDR3 is 14 residues. The CDR3 sequence: CASSPDITSYEQYF. The CDR3, as DNA: TGTGCCAGCAGTCCGGACATTACCTCCTACGAGCAGTACTTC.

This clonotype was recorded at least ten times. The chain recombines TRBV27 with TRBJ2-6; the D is unclear. Germline CDR1 MNHEY, CDR2 SMNVEV (reference sequence). The V end was cut by 3 bases, the J end by 0 bases, with 12 bases between. CDR3 length equals 17 residues. For the CDR3, the DNA is TGTGCCAGCAGTTTGAGTACTAAGCGCTCTGGGGCCAACGTCCTGACTTTC. Amino acids: CASSLSTKRSGANVLTF.

The genes are TRBV20-1 and TRBJ2-5, with D possibly TRBD1 on 6 matching bases. V was trimmed by 3 bases and J by 4 bases, leaving 12 bases between them. This CDR3 spans 13 amino acids. Germline CDR1 is DFQATT and CDR2 is SNEGSKA (reference sequence). The CDR3 DNA is TGCAGTGCTAGTCAGGGGTGGGGAGAGACCCAGTACTTC. Its protein is CSASQGWGETQYF.

This clonotype came up many times. J is TRBJ2-7 and V is TRBV27; 9 bases fit TRBD1. The V and J ends lost 6 bases and 4 bases, in that order; junction bases with no gene match: 13. This CDR3 spans 16 amino acids. Germline V gene data show CDR1 as MNHEY and CDR2 as SMNVEV (reference sequence). The CDR3 reads CASRPQGANGRYEQYF. In DNA, the CDR3 is TGTGCCAGCAGACCACAGGGGGCCAATGGTCGATACGAGCAGTACTTC.

This clonotype was counted ten times or more. This CDR3 reads CASSFRIGGSRSGANVLTF. The CDR3 region has the DNA TGTGCCAGCAGCTTCCGAATTGGGGGATCTAGGTCTGGGGCCAACGTCCTGACTTTC. The chain combines TRBV11-3 with TRBJ2-6, with D possibly being TRBD1 or TRBD2 (5 bases each). Germline V gene data show CDR1 as SGHNT and CDR2 as YENEEA. V shed 3 bases and J shed 1 base, with 19 bases lying between them. The length of the CDR3 is 19 residues.

This clonotype has a count of ten or more. The gene calls are TRBV7-9 and TRBJ2-5; 7 nucleotides align to TRBD2. The junction had 7 bases not matched to a gene; V was cut back by 5 bases and J by 4 bases. Germline-derived CDR1 and CDR2 are SEHNR and FQNEAQ (reference sequence). This CDR3 comprises 14 residues. CDR3 sequence reads: CASSLTSAGETQYF. The DNA of the CDR3 is TGTGCCAGCAGCCTTACTAGCGCGGGAGAGACCCAGTACTTC. Looking up the rest from reference TRBV7-9 and TRBJ2-5 gives the full variable domain: DTGVSQNPRHKITKRGQNVTFRCDPISEHNRLYWYRQTLGQGPEFLTYFQNEAQLEKSRLLSDRFSAERPKGSFSTLEIQRTEQGDSAMYLCASSLTSAGETQYFGPGTRLLVL.

This chain joins TRBV5-1 and TRBJ2-5; TRBD1 matches 7 bases. Germline V gene sequence: CDR1 SGHRS, CDR2 YFSETQ. The CDR3 sequence is 13 residues long. The CDR3 is CADEGGLRETQYF. CDR3 nucleotide sequence: TGCGCTGATGAAGGGGGCCTTCGGGAGACCCAGTACTTC.

This clonotype appeared many times. Here the CDR3 reads CASRPQTGVDTGELFF. The CDR3 DNA follows: TGTGCCAGCAGGCCTCAAACGGGAGTGGACACCGGGGAGCTGTTTTTT. The rearrangement links TRBV12-3 or TRBV12-4 to TRBJ2-2; tentatively, D is TRBD2 (6 bases). The CDR3 loop spans 16 amino acids. Trimming shortened V by 6 bases and J by 3 bases, and 17 bases separated the two germline ends.

Points on this clonotype: Possible read error: a much larger clone is one base away. A read error is likely, as this CDR3 ends without the conserved phenylalanine or tryptophan. This rearrangement joins TRBV20-1 to TRBJ1-1, with D perhaps matching TRBD1 (5 bases). Germline V gives CDR1 DFQATT, CDR2 SNEGSKA (reference sequence). This CDR3 region has 13 residues. Trimming stripped 6 bases from V and 3 bases from J, with 14 bases between. CDR3 residues: CSAGRDRYTEAFL. CDR3 coding DNA: TGCAGTGCAGGACGGGACCGCTACACTGAAGCTTTCCTT.

This clonotype was picked up many times. V and J are TRBV12-3 or TRBV12-4 and TRBJ2-7; 13 bases line up with TRBD2. V was clipped by 6 bases and J by 4 bases; unmatched bases: 9. There are 16 residues in the CDR3. The CDR3 is CASSSSGTSGVYEQYF. CDR3 bases: TGTGCCAGCAGCTCCTCCGGGACTAGCGGGGTGTACGAGCAGTACTTC.

Many counts were recorded for this clonotype. The chain employs TRBV5-1 and TRBJ1-2; 11 nucleotides agree with TRBD1. The CDR3 has 15 residues. Trimming took 5 bases from V and 3 from J; bases not matched to a gene: 6. Germline-derived CDR1 and CDR2 are SGHRS and YFSETQ. For the CDR3, the DNA is TGCGCCAGCAGACCTAGGGACAGGGGGGACTATGGCTACACCTTC. Its protein product is CASRPRDRGDYGYTF.

This clonotype came up many times. The rearrangement links TRBV19 to TRBJ1-2; TRBD1 matches 7 bases. This CDR3 comprises 15 residues. The trim removed 4 bases at V and 2 bases at J, leaving 7 bases unmatched. Per the germline V gene, CDR1 is LNHDA and CDR2 is SQIVND (reference sequence). The CDR3: CASSTNRQGNYGYTF. The DNA of the CDR3 is TGTGCCAGTAGTACAAACAGACAGGGCAACTATGGCTACACCTTC.

The gene calls are TRBV6-2 or TRBV6-3 and TRBJ2-7; 9 positions match TRBD2. CDR3 length: 13 amino acids. Germline CDR1 is MNHEY and CDR2 is SVGEGT. Trimming cost V 7 bases and J 6 bases; bases outside gene matches: 7. CDR3 in amino acids: CASKDSGRGEQYF. Written as DNA, the CDR3 is TGTGCCAGCAAGGATAGCGGGAGAGGCGAGCAGTACTTC.

At least ten counts were recorded for this clonotype. The rearrangement uses TRBV6-1 and TRBJ2-2, with a weak D call TRBD2 (6 bases). The CDR3 contains 15 residues. Germline V lookup: CDR1 MNHNS, CDR2 SASEGT. Trimming took 6 bases from V and 7 from J, leaving 18 bases between them. In DNA form, the CDR3 reads TGTGCCAGCAGCCCAAGGGCGGGGCGTATCGGGGAGCTGTTTTTT. Encoded protein: CASSPRAGRIGELFF.

Ten or more counts support this clonotype. Here the CDR3 DNA reads TGTGCCAGCAGCTTCTCGGAGGGGGCTAACTATGGCTACACCTTC. It yields the protein CASSFSEGANYGYTF. This sequence joins TRBV7-8 and TRBJ1-2, with D tentatively TRBD1 (6 bases). This CDR3 region has 15 residues. Trimming shortened V by 3 bases and J by 0 bases, and 11 bases separated the two germline ends. Germline V gives CDR1 SGHVS, CDR2 FQNEAQ. Complete variable domain (other parts from reference TRBV7-8 and TRBJ1-2): GAGVSQSPRYKVAKRGQDVALRCDPISGHVSLFWYQQALGQGPEFLTYFQNEAQLDKSGLPSDRFFAERPEGSVSTLKIQRTQQEDSAVYLCASSFSEGANYGYTFGSGTRLTVV.

This clonotype was detected only a few times. V and J are TRBV18 and TRBJ2-5; D is unclear. Trimming stripped 2 bases from V and 14 bases from J, with 12 bases between. CDR1 KGHSH and CDR2 LQKENI come from the germline V gene. The CDR3 runs to 11 residues. CDR3 DNA sequence: TGTGCCAGCTCACCAGGATCTATCGGATACTTC. Amino acid sequence: CASSPGSIGYF.

This clonotype was picked up many times. The genes are TRBV2 and TRBJ2-2; tentative D call: TRBD1 (6 bases). The CDR3 length is 15 residues. In germline, CDR1 is SNHLY, CDR2 FYNNEI. V was cut by 6 bases and J by 5 bases, with 16 bases left in between. Here the CDR3 DNA reads TGTGCCAGCAGCGCCTTACTGCAGGGGACCGGGGAGCTGTTTTTT. As protein: CASSALLQGTGELFF.

This clonotype was seen a handful of times. The chain joins TRBV18 to TRBJ2-1, with 11 bases aligning to TRBD2. CDR3 length: 17 amino acids. With 1 base clipped from V and 3 bases from J, the junction kept 5 bases outside the gene matches. CDR1 is KGHSH, CDR2 LQKENI, per germline. CDR3: CASSPLLAGGFYNEQFF. The CDR3 nucleotides read TGTGCCAGCTCACCACTCCTAGCGGGAGGTTTCTACAATGAGCAGTTCTTC.

This clonotype was found many times. This rearrangement joins TRBV18 to TRBJ2-7, with D maybe TRBD1 (6 bases). Germline CDR1 KGHSH, CDR2 LQKENI. The V and J ends lost 1 base and 5 bases respectively, with 9 bases between them. This CDR3 comprises 13 residues. The CDR3 loop is CASSPRDNHEQYF. DNA for the CDR3: TGTGCCAGCTCACCACGGGACAACCACGAGCAGTACTTC.

This clonotype has a handful of counts. DNA of the CDR3: TGTGCCAGCACCGGCTCGAGGGTAGCGGGACCCTACGAGCAGTACTTC. Protein: CASTGSRVAGPYEQYF. This chain joins TRBV6-2 or TRBV6-3 and TRBJ2-7; 8 nucleotides agree with TRBD2. Germline CDR1 is MNHEY and CDR2 is SVGEGT. Germline trimming cut 7 bases from V and 2 bases from J; bases unmatched to any gene: 13. This CDR3 comprises 16 residues.

This clonotype has at least ten counts. The rearrangement links TRBV9 to TRBJ2-2; the match to TRBD2 covers 9 bases. Per the germline V gene, CDR1 is SGDLS and CDR2 is YYNGEE. The V gene end was trimmed by 7 bases and the J gene end by 4 bases; junction bases not matched to a gene: 5. This CDR3 region has 14 residues. CDR3: CASRTSAGTGELFF. In DNA form, the CDR3 reads TGTGCCAGCCGGACTAGCGCCGGCACCGGGGAGCTGTTTTTT.

This clonotype was seen many times. J is TRBJ2-5 and V is TRBV20-1; perhaps TRBD2 as D (5 bases). CDR3 length equals 13 residues. Trimming shortened V by 1 base and J by 1 base, and 7 bases separated the two germline ends. Looked up from germline, CDR1 is DFQATT and CDR2 is SNEGSKA (reference sequence). The CDR3 region has the DNA TGCAGTGCTAGAGGCAGCGGCCAAGAGACCCAGTACTTC. Its translation: CSARGSGQETQYF.

At least ten counts were recorded for this clonotype. V gene TRBV20-1 combines with J gene TRBJ2-4; 13 nucleotides agree with TRBD2. The V and J ends lost 3 bases and 7 bases, in that order; junction bases with no gene match: 12. Per germline, CDR1 DFQATT and CDR2 SNEGSKA (reference sequence). This CDR3 comprises 17 residues. This CDR3 reads CSASIIWTSGSGNIQYF. CDR3 coding DNA: TGCAGTGCTAGTATTATCTGGACTAGCGGGAGTGGCAACATTCAGTACTTC.

In the case of this clonotype: One end of the junction varies from germline; a read error may be responsible. The chain uses TRBV6-1 and TRBJ1-1; TRBD1 matches 9 bases. Germline CDR1 and CDR2: MNHNS and SASEGT. The CDR3 is made up of 15 amino acids. CDR3 sequence: CASSKLGQGNTEAFF. In DNA, the CDR3 is TGTGCCAGCAGTAAATTAGGACAGGGGAACACCGAAGCTTTCTTT.

A few counts support this clonotype. This sequence joins TRBV11-3 and TRBJ2-5; TRBD2 might be the D (7 bases). Germline V gene data show CDR1 as SGHNT and CDR2 as YENEEA. There are 13 residues in the CDR3. The ends were cut back, 8 bases at V and 4 bases at J, with 14 bases in the middle. This CDR3 is CASRLRGAETQYF. Here the CDR3 DNA reads TGTGCCAGCCGTCTCCGGGGGGCAGAGACCCAGTACTTC.